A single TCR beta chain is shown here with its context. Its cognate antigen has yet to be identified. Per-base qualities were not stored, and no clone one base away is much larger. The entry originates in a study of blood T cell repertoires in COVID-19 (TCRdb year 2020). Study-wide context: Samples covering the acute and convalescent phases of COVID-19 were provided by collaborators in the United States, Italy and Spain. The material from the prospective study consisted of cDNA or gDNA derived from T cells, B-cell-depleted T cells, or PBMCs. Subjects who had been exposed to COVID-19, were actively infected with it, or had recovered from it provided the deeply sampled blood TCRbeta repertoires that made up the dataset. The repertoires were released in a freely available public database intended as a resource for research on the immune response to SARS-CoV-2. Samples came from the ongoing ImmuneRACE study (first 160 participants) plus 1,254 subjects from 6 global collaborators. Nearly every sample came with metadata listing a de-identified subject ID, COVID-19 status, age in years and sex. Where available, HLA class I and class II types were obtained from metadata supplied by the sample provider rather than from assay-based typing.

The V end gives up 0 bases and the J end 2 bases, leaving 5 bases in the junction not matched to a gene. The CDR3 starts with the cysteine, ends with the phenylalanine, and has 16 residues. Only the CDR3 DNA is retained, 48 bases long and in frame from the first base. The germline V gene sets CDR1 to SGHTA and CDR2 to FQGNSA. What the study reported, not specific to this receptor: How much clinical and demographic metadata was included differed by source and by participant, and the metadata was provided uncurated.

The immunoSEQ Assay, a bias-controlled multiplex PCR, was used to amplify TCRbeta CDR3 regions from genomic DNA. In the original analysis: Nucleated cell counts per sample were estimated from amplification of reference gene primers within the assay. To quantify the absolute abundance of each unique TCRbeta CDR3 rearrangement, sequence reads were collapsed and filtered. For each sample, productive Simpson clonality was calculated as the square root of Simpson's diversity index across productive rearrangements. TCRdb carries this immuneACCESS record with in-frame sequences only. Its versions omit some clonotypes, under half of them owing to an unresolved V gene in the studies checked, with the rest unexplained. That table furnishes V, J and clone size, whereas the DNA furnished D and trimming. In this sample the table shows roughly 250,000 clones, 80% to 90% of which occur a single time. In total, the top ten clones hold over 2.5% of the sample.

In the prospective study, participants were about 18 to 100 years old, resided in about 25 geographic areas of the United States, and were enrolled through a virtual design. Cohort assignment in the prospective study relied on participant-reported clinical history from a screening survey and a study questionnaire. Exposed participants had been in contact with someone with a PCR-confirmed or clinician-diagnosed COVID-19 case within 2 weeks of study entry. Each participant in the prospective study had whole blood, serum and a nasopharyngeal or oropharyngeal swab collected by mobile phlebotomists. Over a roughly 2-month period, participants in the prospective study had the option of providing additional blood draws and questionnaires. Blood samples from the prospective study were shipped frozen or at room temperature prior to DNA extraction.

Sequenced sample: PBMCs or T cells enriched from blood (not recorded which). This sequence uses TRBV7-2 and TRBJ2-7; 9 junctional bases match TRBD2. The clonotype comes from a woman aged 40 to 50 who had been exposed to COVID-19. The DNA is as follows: TGTGCCAGCAGCTTAGCTAGCGGGGGCCCAACCTACGAGCAGTACTTC. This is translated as CASSLASGGPTYEQYF.